The clone carrying this T cell receptor (beta chain) has a count of ten or more. Primed by a sample-barcoded 5' primer and a J-beta primer mix, a second PCR proceeded for about 6 to 11 cycles. TCRdb reprocessed the 5' RACE reads via MiXCR and lists one record per CDR3 protein. The sample lists 550,000 to 800,000 distinct CDR3 sequences, roughly 32% seen once, with about 16% in the top ten. The sample comes from a study of blood T cells in healthy people across ages. Isolation of PBMCs gave at least 6 million cells per sample. This CDR3 is built from 15 residues. V lost 6 bases and J lost 0; bases outside the gene matches: 7. Per germline, CDR1 DFQATT and CDR2 SNEGSKA (reference sequence).

What was sequenced was blood. The sequence came from a woman of 80 years or more in good health. V and J are TRBV20-1 and TRBJ2-3; 9 bases are shared with TRBD2. This CDR3 reads CSAPRLAESTDTQYF. In DNA, the CDR3 is TGCAGTGCCCCCCGACTAGCGGAAAGCACAGATACGCAGTATTTT.